The sequence of this TCR beta chain was determined in a study of graft-versus-host responses after intestinal transplantation. Clones were read by immunoSEQ multiplex PCR, and TCRdb kept only the in-frame ones, dropping some. The data contain 98,000 or so clones, more than 75% of them seen just once; the ten biggest clones take up around 0.9%. CDR3 size: 14 residues. CDR1 and CDR2 from the germline V gene are PRHDT and FYEKMQ (reference sequence). The V end was cut by 0 bases, the J end by 6 bases, with 11 bases between. Points on this clone: Its target is unknown.

The rearrangement links TRBV13 to TRBJ2-5, with D perhaps matching TRBD2 (5 bases). The sequencing used unstimulated CD4+ T cells sorted from spleen or lymph node cells, collected before intestinal transplant. This sequence originates from a human donor who received an intestinal transplant. The CDR3 DNA reads TGTGCCAGCAGCTTAGGCCGGGGTAGAAAGACCCAGTACTTC. This translates into CASSLGRGRKTQYF.